What follows is one T cell receptor (beta chain) and its context. These data are taken from a study of T cell changes during pregnancy in multiple sclerosis. After removal of 5 bases from V and 6 bases from J, the junction contained 1 base not matched to a gene. Per germline, CDR1 DFQATT and CDR2 SNEGSKA (reference sequence). The CDR3 spans 11 residues. Only in-frame clones appear in the TCRdb table, and some are missing; sequencing was by immunoSEQ multiplex PCR. The table records roughly 38,000 clones, roughly 91% of them present only once. The sequence was collected from a female donor with multiple sclerosis, enrolled in a pregnancy study. The chain uses TRBV20-1 and TRBJ2-1, with 7 bases lining up with TRBD1. The sequenced sample was CD4+ T cells from peripheral blood mononuclear cells, obtained in the third trimester of pregnancy. The CDR3 loop reads CSAYRGNEQFF. In nucleotides, the CDR3 is TGCAGTGCTTACAGGGGCAATGAGCAGTTCTTC.